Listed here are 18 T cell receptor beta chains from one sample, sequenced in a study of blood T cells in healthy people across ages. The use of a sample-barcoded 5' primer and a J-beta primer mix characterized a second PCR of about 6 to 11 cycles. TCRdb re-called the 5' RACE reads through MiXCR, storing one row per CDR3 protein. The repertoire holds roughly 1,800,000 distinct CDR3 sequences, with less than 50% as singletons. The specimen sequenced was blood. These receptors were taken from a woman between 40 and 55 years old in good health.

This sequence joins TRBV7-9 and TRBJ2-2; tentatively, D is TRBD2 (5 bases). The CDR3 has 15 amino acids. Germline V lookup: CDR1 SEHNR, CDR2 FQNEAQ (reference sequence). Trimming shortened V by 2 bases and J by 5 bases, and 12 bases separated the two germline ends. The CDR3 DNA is TGTGCCAGCAGCTTACTAGCAACCAGGACCGGGGAGCTGTTTTTT. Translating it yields CASSLLATRTGELFF.

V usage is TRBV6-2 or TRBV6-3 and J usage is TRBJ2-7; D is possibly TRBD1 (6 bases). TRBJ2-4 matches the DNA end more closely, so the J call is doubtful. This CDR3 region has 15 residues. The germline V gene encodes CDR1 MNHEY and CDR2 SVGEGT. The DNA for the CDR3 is TGTGCCAGCAGTTACTTGGACAGCCGCAAAAACATTCAGTACTTC. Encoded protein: CASSYLDSRKNIQYF.

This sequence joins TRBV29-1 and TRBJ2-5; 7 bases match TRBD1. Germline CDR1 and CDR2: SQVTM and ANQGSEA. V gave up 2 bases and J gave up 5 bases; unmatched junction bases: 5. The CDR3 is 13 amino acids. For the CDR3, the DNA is TGCAGCGTTGAATTCACAGGGGTGGAGACCCAGTACTTC. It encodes CSVEFTGVETQYF.

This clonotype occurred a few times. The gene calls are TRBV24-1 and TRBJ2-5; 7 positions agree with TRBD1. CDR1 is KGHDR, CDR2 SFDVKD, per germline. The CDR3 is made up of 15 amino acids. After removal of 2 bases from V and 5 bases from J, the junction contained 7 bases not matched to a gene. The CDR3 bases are TGTGCCACCAGTGATTCCGACAGGGCGAGGGAGACCCAGTACTTC. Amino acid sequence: CATSDSDRARETQYF.

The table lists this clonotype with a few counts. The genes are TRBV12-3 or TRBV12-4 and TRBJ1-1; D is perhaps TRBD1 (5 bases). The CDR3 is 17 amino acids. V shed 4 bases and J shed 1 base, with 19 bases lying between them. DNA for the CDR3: TGTGCCAGCAGTTCCCTTCCATTGGGACGCAGGAACACTGAAGCTTTCTTT. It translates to CASSSLPLGRRNTEAFF.

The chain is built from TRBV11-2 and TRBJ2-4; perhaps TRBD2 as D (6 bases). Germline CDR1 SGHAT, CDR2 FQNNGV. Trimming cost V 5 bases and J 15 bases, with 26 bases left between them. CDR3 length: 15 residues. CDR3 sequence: CASSQGLSPSYERYF. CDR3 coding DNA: TGTGCCAGCAGCCAGGGACTCTCCCCCTCATACGAGCGGTACTTC.

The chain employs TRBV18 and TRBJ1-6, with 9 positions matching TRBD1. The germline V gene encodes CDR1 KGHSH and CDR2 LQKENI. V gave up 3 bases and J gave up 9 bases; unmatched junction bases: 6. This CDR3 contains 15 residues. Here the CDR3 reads CASSPGGQGISPLHF. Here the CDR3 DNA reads TGTGCCAGCTCACCCGGGGGACAGGGTATTTCACCCCTCCACTTT.

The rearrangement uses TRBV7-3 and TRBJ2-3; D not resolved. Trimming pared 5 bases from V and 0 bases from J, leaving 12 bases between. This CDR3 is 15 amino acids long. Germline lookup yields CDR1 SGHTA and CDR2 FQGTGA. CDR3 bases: TGTGCCAGCAGCCGAACCCCACTTAGCACAGATACGCAGTATTTT. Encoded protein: CASSRTPLSTDTQYF.

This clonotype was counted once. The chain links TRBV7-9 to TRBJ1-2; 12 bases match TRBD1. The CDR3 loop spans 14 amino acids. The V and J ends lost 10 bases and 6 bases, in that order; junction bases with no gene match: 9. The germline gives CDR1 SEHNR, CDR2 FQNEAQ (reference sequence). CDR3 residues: CANTPGQGADGYTF. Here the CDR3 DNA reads TGTGCCAACACCCCGGGACAGGGGGCCGATGGCTACACCTTC.

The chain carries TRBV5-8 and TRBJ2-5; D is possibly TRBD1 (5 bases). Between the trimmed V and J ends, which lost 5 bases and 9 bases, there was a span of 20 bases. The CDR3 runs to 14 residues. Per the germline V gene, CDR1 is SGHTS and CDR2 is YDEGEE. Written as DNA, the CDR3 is TGTGCCAGCAGTGGGGCCCGACTCCCGAAGTCCCAGTACTTC. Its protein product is CASSGARLPKSQYF. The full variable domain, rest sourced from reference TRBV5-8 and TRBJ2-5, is EAGVTQSPTHLIKTRGQQATLRCSPISGHTSVYWYQQALGLGLQFLLWYDEGEERNRGNFPPRFSGRQFPNYSSELNVNALELEDSALYLCASSGARLPKSQYFGPGTRLLVL.

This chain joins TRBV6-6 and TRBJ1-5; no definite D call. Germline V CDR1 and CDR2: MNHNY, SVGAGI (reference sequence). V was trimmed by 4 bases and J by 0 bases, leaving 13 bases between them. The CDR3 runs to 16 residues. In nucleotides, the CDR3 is TGTGCCAGCAGTTGGGCAGGTCCCAATAGCAATCAGCCCCAGCATTTT. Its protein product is CASSWAGPNSNQPQHF.

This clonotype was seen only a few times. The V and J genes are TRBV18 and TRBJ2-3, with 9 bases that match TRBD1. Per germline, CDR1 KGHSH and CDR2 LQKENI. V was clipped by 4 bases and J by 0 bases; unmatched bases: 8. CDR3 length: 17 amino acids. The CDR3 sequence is CASSLWTGVDSTDTQYF. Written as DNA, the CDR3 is TGTGCCAGCTCACTATGGACAGGGGTGGATAGCACAGATACGCAGTATTTT. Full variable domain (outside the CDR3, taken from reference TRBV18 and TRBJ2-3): NAGVMQNPRHLVRRRGQEARLRCSPMKGHSHVYWYRQLPEEGLKFMVYLQKENIIDESGMPKERFSAEFPKEGPSILRIQQVVRGDSAAYFCASSLWTGVDSTDTQYFGPGTRLTVL.

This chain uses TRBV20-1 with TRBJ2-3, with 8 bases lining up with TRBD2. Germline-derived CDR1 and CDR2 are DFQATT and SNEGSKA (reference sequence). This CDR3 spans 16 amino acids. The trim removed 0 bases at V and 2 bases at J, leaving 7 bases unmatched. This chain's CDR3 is CSARDPSGGTTDTQYF. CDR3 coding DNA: TGCAGTGCTAGAGATCCCAGCGGGGGAACCACAGATACGCAGTATTTT.

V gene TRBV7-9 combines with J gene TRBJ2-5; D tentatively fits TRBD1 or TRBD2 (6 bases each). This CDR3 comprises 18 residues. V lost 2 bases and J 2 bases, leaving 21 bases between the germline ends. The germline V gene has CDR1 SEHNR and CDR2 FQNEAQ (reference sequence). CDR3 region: CASSLNPTGAGVQETQYF. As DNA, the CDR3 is TGTGCCAGCAGCTTAAACCCAACGGGAGCAGGGGTTCAAGAGACCCAGTACTTC.

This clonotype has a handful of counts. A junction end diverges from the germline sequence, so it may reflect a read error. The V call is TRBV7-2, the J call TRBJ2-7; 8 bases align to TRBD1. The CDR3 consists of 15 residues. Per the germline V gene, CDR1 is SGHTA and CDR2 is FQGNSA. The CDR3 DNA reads TGTGCCGGCAGCTCCACAGGGGGAAGCTCCTACGAGCAGTACTTC. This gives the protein CAGSSTGGSSYEQYF.

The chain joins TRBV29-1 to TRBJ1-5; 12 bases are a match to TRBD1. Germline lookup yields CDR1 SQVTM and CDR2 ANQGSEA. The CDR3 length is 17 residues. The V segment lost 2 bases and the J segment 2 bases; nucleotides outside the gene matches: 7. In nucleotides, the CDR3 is TGCAGCGTTGAACGGGACAGGGGGCTTGAGGGCAATCAGCCCCAGCATTTT. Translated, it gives CSVERDRGLEGNQPQHF.

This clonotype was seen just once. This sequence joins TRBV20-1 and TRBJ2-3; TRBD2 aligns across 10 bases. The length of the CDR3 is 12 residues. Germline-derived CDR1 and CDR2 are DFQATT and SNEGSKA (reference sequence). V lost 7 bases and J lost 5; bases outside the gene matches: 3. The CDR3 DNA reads TGCAGTGATAGCGGGGGGAGAGATACGCAGTATTTT. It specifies CSDSGGRDTQYF.

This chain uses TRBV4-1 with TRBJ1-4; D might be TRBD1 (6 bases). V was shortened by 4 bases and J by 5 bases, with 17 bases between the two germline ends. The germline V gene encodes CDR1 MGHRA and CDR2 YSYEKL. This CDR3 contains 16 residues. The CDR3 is CASSPQEGHLNEKLFF. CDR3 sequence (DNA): TGCGCCAGCAGCCCCCAAGAGGGACACCTAAATGAAAAACTGTTTTTT.